Following are 11 T cell receptor beta chains from one sample sequenced in a study of neoadjuvant anti-PD-1 for oral cavity cancer. Time point of the sample: after neoadjuvant nivolumab, at surgical resection. Sequencing used immunoSEQ multiplex PCR; TCRdb keeps in-frame clones, though not all of them. Seen here are roughly 14,000 clones, around 70% observed once, and the top ten hold 2% to 2.5%. Sample: PBMCs, taken after nivolumab (anti-PD-1) treatment. Every receptor here comes from a person aged 35 to 85 with oral cavity squamous cell carcinoma.

This sequence joins TRBV11-2 and TRBJ2-7; D not resolved. The germline V gene has CDR1 SGHAT and CDR2 FQNNGV. V shed 5 bases and J shed 4 bases, with 21 bases lying between them. CDR3 length: 16 amino acids. The CDR3 is CASSKSGWGPTYEQYF. For the CDR3, the DNA is TGTGCCAGCAGCAAGAGTGGGTGGGGTCCGACGTACGAGCAGTACTTC.

The rearrangement uses TRBV6-5 and TRBJ1-3, with D possibly being TRBD1 (5 bases). This CDR3 spans 14 amino acids. Germline-derived CDR1 and CDR2 are MNHEY and SVGAGI. V was pared by 6 bases and J by 2 bases, with 11 bases between. The CDR3 region is CASSLSRAGNTIYF. Written as DNA, the CDR3 is TGTGCCAGCAGCCTCAGCAGGGCTGGAAACACCATATATTTT.

The chain employs TRBV7-9 and TRBJ1-2, with a possible D match to TRBD1 (5 bases). This CDR3 comprises 14 residues. V lost 1 base, J lost 6 bases, and 12 bases lay in between. The germline gives CDR1 SEHNR, CDR2 FQNEAQ (reference sequence). Here the CDR3 DNA reads TGTGCCAGCAGCTTAGGAGGGGTAAGGCATGGCTACACCTTC. Its protein product is CASSLGGVRHGYTF.

This clone was detected only a few times. DNA for the CDR3: TGCGCCAGCAGCTTCGGGGGCCCCGGGGAGCTGTTTTTT. Amino acids: CASSFGGPGELFF. The rearrangement links TRBV5-1 to TRBJ2-2; D could derive from TRBD1 or TRBD2 (6 bases each). The V and J ends lost 2 bases and 6 bases respectively, with 8 bases between them. The CDR3 spans 13 residues. The germline gives CDR1 SGHRS, CDR2 YFSETQ. Full variable domain (outside the CDR3, taken from reference TRBV5-1 and TRBJ2-2): KAGVTQTPRYLIKTRGQQVTLSCSPISGHRSVSWYQQTPGQGLQFLFEYFSETQRNKGNFPGRFSGRQFSNSRSEMNVSTLELGDSALYLCASSFGGPGELFFGEGSRLTVL.

This clone occurred a few times. V and J are TRBV2 and TRBJ1-5; a weak D match, TRBD1 (5 bases). The CDR3 totals 12 residues. Trimming removed 6 bases at V and 8 bases at J, with 11 bases between. Germline loops: CDR1 SNHLY, CDR2 FYNNEI. The CDR3 DNA follows: TGTGCCAGCAGAACAGGCCGGGAGCCCCAGCATTTT. Translation: CASRTGREPQHF.

This clone showed up just once. V usage is TRBV5-1 and J usage is TRBJ1-4; D not certain. The CDR3 contains 14 residues. The V gene lost 4 bases and the J gene lost 7 bases, with 14 bases spanning the gap. CDR1 SGHRS and CDR2 YFSETQ come from the germline V gene. CDR3 in amino acids: CASSSLAGSEKLFF. CDR3 DNA sequence: TGCGCCAGCAGCAGCTTGGCCGGGAGTGAAAAACTGTTTTTT. The variable domain in full, completed from reference TRBV5-1 and TRBJ1-4, reads KAGVTQTPRYLIKTRGQQVTLSCSPISGHRSVSWYQQTPGQGLQFLFEYFSETQRNKGNFPGRFSGRQFSNSRSEMNVSTLELGDSALYLCASSSLAGSEKLFFGSGTQLSVL.

The V gene is TRBV11-2, the J gene TRBJ2-5, with TRBD1 matching 8 bases. The CDR3 is made up of 17 amino acids. V was pared by 5 bases and J by 2 bases, with 13 bases of the junction left unmatched. CDR1 SGHAT and CDR2 FQNNGV come from the germline V gene. The CDR3 DNA reads as TGTGCCAGCAGCACCCGGGACAGGCAAATCCTGCAAGAGACCCAGTACTTC. As protein: CASSTRDRQILQETQYF.

J is TRBJ2-5 and V is TRBV5-1, with 8 bases identical to TRBD1. Germline V gene data show CDR1 as SGHRS and CDR2 as YFSETQ. Germline trimming cut 3 bases from V and 1 base from J; bases unmatched to any gene: 2. CDR3 length equals 14 residues. In DNA, the CDR3 is TGCGCCAGCAGCTCCGGACAGGGCCAAGAGACCCAGTACTTC. Amino acids: CASSSGQGQETQYF.

This clone was recorded a few times. The same CDR3 can be traced to other DNA sequences in this sample. V usage is TRBV30 and J usage is TRBJ1-2, with 7 nucleotides matching TRBD1. CDR1 is GTSNPN, CDR2 SVGIG, per germline (reference sequence). This CDR3 comprises 11 residues. With V trimmed by 4 bases and J by 5 bases, 1 base remained unmatched. The CDR3: CAWTGGYGYTF. The CDR3 DNA sequence: TGTGCCTGGACAGGGGGGTATGGCTACACCTTC.

The chain carries TRBV5-3 and TRBJ2-2; weak D call: TRBD2 (6 bases). TRBV5-3 is recorded as an ORF, its role being uncertain. V dropped 8 bases and J dropped 0 bases, with 8 bases sitting between them. The CDR3 loop spans 13 amino acids. The CDR3 loop reads CARGGTNTGELFF. CDR3 bases: TGTGCCAGGGGCGGGACGAACACCGGGGAGCTGTTTTTT.

The chain has TRBV28 and TRBJ1-1, with a weak D call TRBD1 (5 bases). The germline gives CDR1 MDHEN, CDR2 SYDVKM. This CDR3 comprises 16 residues. With 8 bases removed from V and 6 bases from J, the gap between germline ends came to 25 bases. CDR3 in DNA: TGTGCCAGCGGCGGGGGTTTTCAGAAGGGGAAGGCTGAAGCTTTCTTT. Residues: CASGGGFQKGKAEAFF.